The sequence of this T cell receptor beta chain was determined in a study of blood T cell repertoires in COVID-19. Germline V gene sequence: CDR1 SEHNR, CDR2 FQNEAQ (reference sequence). This CDR3 comprises 14 residues. V lost 7 bases and J lost 6, with 17 bases in between. TCRdb's table, derived via immunoSEQ multiplex PCR, lists solely in-frame clones and lacks some. This sample has more than 350,000 clones, with more than 75% found just once. The clonotype originates from a woman younger than 45 with COVID-19, enrolled during active disease. The sample comprised peripheral blood. This chain uses TRBV7-9 with TRBJ2-3; D is perhaps TRBD1 (6 bases). The CDR3 coding sequence is TGTGCCAGCACAGCGGCCAGGGGCCGTGATACGCAGTATTTT. Its translation: CASTAARGRDTQYF.